These 13 T cell receptor beta chains were all obtained from the same sample, sequenced in a study of cytomegalovirus exposure and HLA in healthy donors. Researchers ran the PCR with 60 Vbeta and 13 Jbeta primers. Here immunoSEQ multiplex PCR was the method, and the copy in TCRdb shows in-frame clones only, minus some. The sample holds about 160,000 clones, roughly 77% seen once. Sequences were obtained from PBMCs. The receptors were gathered from a human donor in good health.

CDR3 sequence: CAISERPRRGNYEQYF. DNA for the CDR3: TGTGCCATCAGTGAAAGACCCCGACGGGGTAACTACGAGCAGTACTTC. The chain uses TRBV10-3 and TRBJ2-7; D is possibly TRBD2 (5 bases). Germline CDR1 and CDR2: ENHRY and SYGVKD. The CDR3 spans 16 residues. Deletions cut 3 bases from V and 3 bases from J, with 18 bases between.

The chain recombines TRBV5-1 with TRBJ2-5, with TRBD2 as a possible D gene (5 bases). V lost 9 bases and J 2 bases, leaving 14 bases between the germline ends. Germline V gives CDR1 SGHRS, CDR2 YFSETQ. The CDR3 length is 13 residues. Here the CDR3 reads CATRPRVQETQYF. CDR3 nucleotide sequence: TGCGCCACCCGACCGCGGGTGCAAGAGACCCAGTACTTC.

The chain carries TRBV30 and TRBJ2-3; D perhaps matches TRBD2 (6 bases). Deletions cut 2 bases from V and 1 base from J, with 10 bases between. Germline lookup yields CDR1 GTSNPN and CDR2 SVGIG (reference sequence). This CDR3 has 14 amino acids. The DNA of the CDR3 is TGTGCCTGGAGTCCGGACTACCGCACAGATACGCAGTATTTT. Its protein is CAWSPDYRTDTQYF.

V is TRBV14 and J is TRBJ2-1; the D gene is possibly TRBD2 (6 bases). The CDR3 runs to 17 residues. V was pared by 4 bases and J by 2 bases, with 18 bases between. Germline-derived CDR1 and CDR2 are SGHDN and FVKESK. CDR3 coding DNA: TGTGCCAGCAGCCGCTCCCCCGGAGGGTTACCCTACAATGAGCAGTTCTTC. It codes for CASSRSPGGLPYNEQFF. The full variable domain, with the rest looked up from reference TRBV14 and TRBJ2-1, is EAGVTQFPSHSVIEKGQTVTLRCDPISGHDNLYWYRRVMGKEIKFLLHFVKESKQDESGMPNNRFLAERTGGTYSTLKVQPAELEDSGVYFCASSRSPGGLPYNEQFFGPGTRLTVL.

This chain joins TRBV4-3 and TRBJ2-1; 9 positions match TRBD2. Per germline, CDR1 LGHNA and CDR2 YSLEER. The CDR3 spans 16 residues. With 1 base clipped from V and 3 bases from J, the junction kept 4 bases outside the gene matches. The CDR3: CASSQAPSGVYNEQFF. CDR3 nucleotides: TGCGCCAGCAGCCAAGCTCCTAGCGGGGTCTACAATGAGCAGTTCTTC.

The chain combines TRBV6-1 with TRBJ1-1, with D perhaps matching TRBD1 (6 bases). CDR1 is MNHNS, CDR2 SASEGT, per germline. The CDR3 is made up of 14 amino acids. V was clipped by 5 bases and J by 11 bases, with 21 bases between them. The CDR3 region has the DNA TGTGCCAGCAGTACGCTCTTCCCAGGGGCAAAGGCTTTCTTT. Its protein is CASSTLFPGAKAFF.

This clone was seen a few times. This chain uses TRBV6-5 with TRBJ2-7, with 9 bases matching TRBD1. The CDR3 is 15 residues long. Germline V gives CDR1 MNHEY, CDR2 SVGAGI. Losses at the gene ends were 7 bases for V and 4 bases for J; bases not matched to a gene: 11. CDR3: CASTPRRDREYEQYF. The CDR3 nucleotides read TGTGCCAGCACCCCTAGGAGGGACAGGGAATACGAGCAGTACTTC.

This rearrangement joins TRBV4-3 to TRBJ2-2; 9 bases line up with TRBD2. The J segment lost 4 bases and the V segment lost 4 bases, leaving 7 bases of the junction unmatched. The germline CDR1 and CDR2 sequences are LGHNA and YSLEER. This CDR3 has 16 amino acids. Here the CDR3 reads CASSLGSGSGTGELFF. The DNA of the CDR3 is TGCGCCAGCAGCCTAGGTAGCGGGAGCGGCACCGGGGAGCTGTTTTTT.

This clone was recorded only once. V usage is TRBV19 and J usage is TRBJ2-1; D is unresolved. This CDR3 has 14 residues. Germline V gene data show CDR1 as LNHDA and CDR2 as SQIVND (reference sequence). Between the trimmed V and J ends, which lost 2 bases and 3 bases, there was a span of 8 bases. The CDR3 DNA is TGTGCCAGTAGTATAACCGACTTCTACAATGAGCAGTTCTTC. Encoded protein: CASSITDFYNEQFF.

This rearrangement joins TRBV27 to TRBJ1-5, with TRBD1 identical over 9 bases. This CDR3 has 16 amino acids. Per the germline V gene, CDR1 is MNHEY and CDR2 is SMNVEV (reference sequence). With 5 bases clipped from V and 1 base from J, the junction kept 6 bases outside the gene matches. The CDR3 nucleotides read TGTGCCAGCAGTCCCCTGGGACAGGGAAGCAATCAGCCCCAGCATTTT. It is translated as CASSPLGQGSNQPQHF.

V is TRBV28 and J is TRBJ2-7; 14 bases fit TRBD2. Germline values: CDR1 MDHEN, CDR2 SYDVKM. This CDR3 region has 18 residues. The J segment lost 6 bases and the V segment lost 4 bases, leaving 14 bases of the junction unmatched. This CDR3 is CASSSEPRLAGGPVEQYF. CDR3 coding DNA: TGTGCCAGCAGTTCCGAGCCCCGACTAGCGGGAGGGCCTGTCGAGCAGTACTTC. Using reference TRBV28 and TRBJ2-7 for the parts outside the CDR3, the full variable domain is DVKVTQSSRYLVKRTGEKVFLECVQDMDHENMFWYRQDPGLGLRLIYFSYDVKMKEKGDIPEGYSVSREKKERFSLILESASTNQTSMYLCASSSEPRLAGGPVEQYFGPGTRLTVT.

The chain recombines TRBV7-2 with TRBJ2-3; possibly TRBD1 for D (5 bases). CDR3 length: 12 residues. Germline CDR1 reads SGHTA; CDR2 reads FQGNSA. V was trimmed by 2 bases and J by 8 bases, leaving 8 bases between them. CDR3 amino acids: CASSLNQGTQYF. CDR3 coding DNA: TGTGCCAGCAGCTTAAACCAGGGTACGCAGTATTTT.

The rearrangement links TRBV21-1 to TRBJ1-4. TRBV21-1 is classified as a pseudogene. CDR3 size: 17 residues. CDR3 protein: CASSLSGGAGGSEKLFF. The CDR3, as DNA: TGTGCCAGCAGTTTGTCGGGTGGGGCAGGAGGGAGTGAAAAACTGTTTTTT.